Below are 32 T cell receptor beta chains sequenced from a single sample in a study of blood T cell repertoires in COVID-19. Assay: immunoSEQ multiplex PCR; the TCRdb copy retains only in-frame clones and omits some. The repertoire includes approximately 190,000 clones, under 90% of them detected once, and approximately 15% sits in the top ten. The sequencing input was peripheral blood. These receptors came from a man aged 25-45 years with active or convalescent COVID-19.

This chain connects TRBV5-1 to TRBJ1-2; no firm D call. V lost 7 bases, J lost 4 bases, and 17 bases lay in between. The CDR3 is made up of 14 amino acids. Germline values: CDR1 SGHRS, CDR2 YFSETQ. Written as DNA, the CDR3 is TGCGCCAGCTCGGCATCAGGCCCATCCTATGGCTACACCTTC. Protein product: CASSASGPSYGYTF.

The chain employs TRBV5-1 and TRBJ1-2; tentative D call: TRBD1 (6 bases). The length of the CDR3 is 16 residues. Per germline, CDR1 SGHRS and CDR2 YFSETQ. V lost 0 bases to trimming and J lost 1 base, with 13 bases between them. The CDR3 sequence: CASSLEMGALNYGYTF. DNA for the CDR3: TGCGCCAGCAGCTTGGAGATGGGGGCCCTTAACTATGGCTACACCTTC.

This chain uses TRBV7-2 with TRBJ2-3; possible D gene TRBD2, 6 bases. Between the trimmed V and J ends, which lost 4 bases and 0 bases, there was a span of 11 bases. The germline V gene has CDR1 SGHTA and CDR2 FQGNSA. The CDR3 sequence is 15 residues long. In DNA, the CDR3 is TGTGCCAGCAGCTGGTCCGGGACTAGCACAGATACGCAGTATTTT. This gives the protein CASSWSGTSTDTQYF.

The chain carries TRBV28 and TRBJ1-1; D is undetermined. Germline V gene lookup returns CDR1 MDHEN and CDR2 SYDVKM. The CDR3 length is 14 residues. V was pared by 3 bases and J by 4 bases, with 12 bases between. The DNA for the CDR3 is TGTGCCAGCAGTTTCGGTCGCCACTCCACTGAAGCTTTCTTT. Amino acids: CASSFGRHSTEAFF. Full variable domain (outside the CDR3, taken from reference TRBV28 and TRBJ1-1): DVKVTQSSRYLVKRTGEKVFLECVQDMDHENMFWYRQDPGLGLRLIYFSYDVKMKEKGDIPEGYSVSREKKERFSLILESASTNQTSMYLCASSFGRHSTEAFFGQGTRLTVV.

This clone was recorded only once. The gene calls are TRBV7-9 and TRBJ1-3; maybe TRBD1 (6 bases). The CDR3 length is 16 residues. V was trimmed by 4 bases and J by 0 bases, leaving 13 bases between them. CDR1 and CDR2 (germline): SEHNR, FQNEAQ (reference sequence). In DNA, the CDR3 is TGTGCCAGCAGCTCTAAGACAGGCATCTCTGGAAACACCATATATTTT. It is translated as CASSSKTGISGNTIYF.

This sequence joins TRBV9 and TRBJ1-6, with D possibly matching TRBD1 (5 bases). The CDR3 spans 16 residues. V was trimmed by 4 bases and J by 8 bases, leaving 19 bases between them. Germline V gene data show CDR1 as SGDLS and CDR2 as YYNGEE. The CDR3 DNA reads TGTGCCAGCAGCTCCCATATAGCACCCAGGGATTCACCCCTCCACTTT. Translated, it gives CASSSHIAPRDSPLHF.

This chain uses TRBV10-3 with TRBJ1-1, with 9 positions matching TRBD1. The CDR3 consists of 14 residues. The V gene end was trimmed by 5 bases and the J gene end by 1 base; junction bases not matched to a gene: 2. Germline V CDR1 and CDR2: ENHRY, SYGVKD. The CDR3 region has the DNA TGTGCCATCAGTCCGGGACAGGGGAACACTGAAGCTTTCTTT. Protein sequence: CAISPGQGNTEAFF.

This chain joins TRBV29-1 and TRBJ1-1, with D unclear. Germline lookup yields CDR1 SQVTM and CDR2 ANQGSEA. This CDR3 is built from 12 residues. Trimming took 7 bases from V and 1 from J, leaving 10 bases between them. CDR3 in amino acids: CSARYGNTEAFF. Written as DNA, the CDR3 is TGCAGCGCCCGGTACGGGAACACTGAAGCTTTCTTT. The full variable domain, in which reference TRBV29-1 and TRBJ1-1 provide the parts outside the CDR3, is SAVISQKPSRDICQRGTSLTIQCQVDSQVTMMFWYRQQPGQSLTLIATANQGSEATYESGFVIDKFPISRPNLTFSTLTVSNMSPEDSSIYLCSARYGNTEAFFGQGTRLTVV.

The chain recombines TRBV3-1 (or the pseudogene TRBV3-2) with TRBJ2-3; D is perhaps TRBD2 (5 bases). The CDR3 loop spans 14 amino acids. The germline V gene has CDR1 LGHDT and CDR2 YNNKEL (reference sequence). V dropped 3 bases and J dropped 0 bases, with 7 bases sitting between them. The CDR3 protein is CASSHRTSTDTQYF. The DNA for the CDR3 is TGTGCCAGCAGCCACCGGACTAGCACAGATACGCAGTATTTT.

This CDR3 is CAISDGGDRGMNTEAFF. In DNA, the CDR3 is TGTGCCATCAGTGACGGGGGAGACAGGGGAATGAACACTGAAGCTTTCTTT. The J gene is TRBJ1-1, the V gene TRBV10-3, with 8 nucleotides matching TRBD1. Germline V lookup: CDR1 ENHRY, CDR2 SYGVKD. With 3 bases clipped from V and 0 bases from J, the junction kept 9 bases outside the gene matches. The CDR3 is made up of 17 amino acids.

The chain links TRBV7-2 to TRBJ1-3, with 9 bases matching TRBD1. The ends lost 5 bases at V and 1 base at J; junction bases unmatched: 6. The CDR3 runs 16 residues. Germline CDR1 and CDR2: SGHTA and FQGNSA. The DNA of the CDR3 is TGTGCCAGCAGCCCTGGGACAGGGTCTTCTGGAAACACCATATATTTT. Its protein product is CASSPGTGSSGNTIYF. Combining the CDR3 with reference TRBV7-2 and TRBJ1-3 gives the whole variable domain GAGVSQSPSNKVTEKGKDVELRCDPISGHTALYWYRQSLGQGLEFLIYFQGNSAPDKSGLPSDRFSAERTGGSVSTLTIQRTQQEDSAVYLCASSPGTGSSGNTIYFGEGSWLTVV.

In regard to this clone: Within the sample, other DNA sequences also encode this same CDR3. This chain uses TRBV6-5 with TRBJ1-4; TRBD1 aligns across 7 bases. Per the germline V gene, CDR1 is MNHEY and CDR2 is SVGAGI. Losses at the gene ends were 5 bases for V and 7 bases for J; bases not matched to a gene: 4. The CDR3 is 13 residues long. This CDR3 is CASSRQGGEKLFF. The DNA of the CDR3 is TGTGCCAGCAGTCGACAGGGAGGTGAAAAACTGTTTTTT.

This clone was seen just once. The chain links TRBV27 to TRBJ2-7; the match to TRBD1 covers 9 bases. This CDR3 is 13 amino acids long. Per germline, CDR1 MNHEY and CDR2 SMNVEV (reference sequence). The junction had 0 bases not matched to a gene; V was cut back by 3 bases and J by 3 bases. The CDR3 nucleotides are TGTGCCAGCAGTTTGACAGGGGGCTACGAGCAGTACGTC. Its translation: CASSLTGGYEQYV.

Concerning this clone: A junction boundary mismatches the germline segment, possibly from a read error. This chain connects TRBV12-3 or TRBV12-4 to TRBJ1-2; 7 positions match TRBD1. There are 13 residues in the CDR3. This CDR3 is CASSLPTEDRFRF. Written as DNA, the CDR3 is TGTGCCAGCAGTTTACCCACCGAGGACAGGTTCCGCTTC.

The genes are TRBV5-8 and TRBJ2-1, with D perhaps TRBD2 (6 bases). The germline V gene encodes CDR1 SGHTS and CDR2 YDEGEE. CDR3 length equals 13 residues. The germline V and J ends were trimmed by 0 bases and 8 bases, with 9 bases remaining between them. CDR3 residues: CASSLGLAYEQFF. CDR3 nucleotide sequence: TGTGCCAGCAGCTTGGGGCTAGCGTATGAGCAGTTCTTC. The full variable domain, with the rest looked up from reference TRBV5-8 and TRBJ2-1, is EAGVTQSPTHLIKTRGQQATLRCSPISGHTSVYWYQQALGLGLQFLLWYDEGEERNRGNFPPRFSGRQFPNYSSELNVNALELEDSALYLCASSLGLAYEQFFGPGTRLTVL.

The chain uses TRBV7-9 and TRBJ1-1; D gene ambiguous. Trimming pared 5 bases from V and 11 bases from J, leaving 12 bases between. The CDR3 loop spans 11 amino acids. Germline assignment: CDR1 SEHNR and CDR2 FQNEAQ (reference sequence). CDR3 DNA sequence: TGTGCCAGCAGCCGTCTCCCTTCGGCTTTCTTT. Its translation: CASSRLPSAFF.

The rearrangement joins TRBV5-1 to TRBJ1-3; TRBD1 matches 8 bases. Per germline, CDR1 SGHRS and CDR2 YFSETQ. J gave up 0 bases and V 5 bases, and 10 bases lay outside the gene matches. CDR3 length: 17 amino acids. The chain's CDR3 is CASRRTTGAISGNTIYF. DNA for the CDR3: TGCGCCAGCAGACGGACGACAGGGGCCATCTCTGGAAACACCATATATTTT.

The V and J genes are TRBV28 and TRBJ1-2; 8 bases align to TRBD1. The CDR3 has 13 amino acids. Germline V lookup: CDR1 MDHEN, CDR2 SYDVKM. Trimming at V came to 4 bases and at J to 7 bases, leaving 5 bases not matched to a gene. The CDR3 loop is CASSSQGAAGYTF. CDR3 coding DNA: TGTGCCAGCAGTTCGCAGGGGGCGGCTGGCTACACCTTC.

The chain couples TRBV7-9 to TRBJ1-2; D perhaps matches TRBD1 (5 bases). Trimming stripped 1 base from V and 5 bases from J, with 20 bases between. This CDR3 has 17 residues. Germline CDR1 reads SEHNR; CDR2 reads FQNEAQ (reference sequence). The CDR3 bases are TGTGCCAGCAGCTTAGATGAAGGGGAAGAGTCCATATATGGCTACACCTTC. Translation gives CASSLDEGEESIYGYTF.

The DNA for the CDR3 is TGTGCCAGCAGGGGCGGACAGGGGCCCCCCCAGCCCCAGCATTTT. Amino acids: CASRGGQGPPQPQHF. V and J are TRBV28 and TRBJ1-5, with 9 bases that match TRBD1. The CDR3 covers 15 residues. Germline-derived CDR1 and CDR2 are MDHEN and SYDVKM. Losses at the gene ends were 6 bases for V and 7 bases for J; bases not matched to a gene: 10.

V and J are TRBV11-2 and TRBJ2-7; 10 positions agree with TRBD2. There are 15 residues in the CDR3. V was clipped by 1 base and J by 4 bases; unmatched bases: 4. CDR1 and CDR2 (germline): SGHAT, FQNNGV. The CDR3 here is CASSLGLAGVYEQYF. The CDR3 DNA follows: TGTGCCAGCAGCTTAGGGCTAGCGGGAGTGTACGAGCAGTACTTC. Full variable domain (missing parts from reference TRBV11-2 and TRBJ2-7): EAGVAQSPRYKIIEKRQSVAFWCNPISGHATLYWYQQILGQGPKLLIQFQNNGVVDDSQLPKDRFSAERLKGVDSTLKIQPAKLEDSAVYLCASSLGLAGVYEQYFGPGTRLTVT.

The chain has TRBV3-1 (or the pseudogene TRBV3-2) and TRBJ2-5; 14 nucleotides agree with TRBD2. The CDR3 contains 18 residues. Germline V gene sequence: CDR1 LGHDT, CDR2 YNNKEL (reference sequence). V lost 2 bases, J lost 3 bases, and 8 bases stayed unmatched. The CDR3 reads CASSQRLAGGPIEETQYF. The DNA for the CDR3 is TGTGCCAGCAGCCAACGACTAGCGGGAGGGCCCATCGAAGAGACCCAGTACTTC.

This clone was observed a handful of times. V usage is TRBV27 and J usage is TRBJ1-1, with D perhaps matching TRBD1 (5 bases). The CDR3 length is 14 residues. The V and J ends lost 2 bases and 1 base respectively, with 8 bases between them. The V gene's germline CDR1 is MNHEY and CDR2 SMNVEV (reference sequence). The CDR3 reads CASSLGAGNTEAFF. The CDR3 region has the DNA TGTGCCAGCAGTTTAGGGGCAGGGAACACTGAAGCTTTCTTT.

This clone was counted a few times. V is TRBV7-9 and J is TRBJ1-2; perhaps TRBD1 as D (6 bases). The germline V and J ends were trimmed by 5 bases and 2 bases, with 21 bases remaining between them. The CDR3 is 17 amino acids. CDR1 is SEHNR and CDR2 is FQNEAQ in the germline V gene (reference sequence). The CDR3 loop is CASSQIRGTKGNYGYTF. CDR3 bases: TGTGCCAGCAGCCAAATAAGGGGGACAAAAGGGAACTATGGCTACACCTTC.

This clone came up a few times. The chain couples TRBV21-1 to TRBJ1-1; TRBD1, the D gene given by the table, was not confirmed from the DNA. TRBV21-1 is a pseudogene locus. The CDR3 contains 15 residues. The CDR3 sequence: CASSGRAGLNTEAFF. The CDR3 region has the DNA TGTGCCAGCAGCGGTAGGGCAGGGTTGAACACTGAAGCTTTCTTT.

The CDR3 coding sequence is TGTGCCTGGAGTCGACCTGGGACAGGGAGGCAAGCTTTCTTT. As protein: CAWSRPGTGRQAFF. V is TRBV30 and J is TRBJ1-1, with TRBD1 matching over 9 bases. Germline-derived CDR1 and CDR2 are GTSNPN and SVGIG (reference sequence). The CDR3 extends over 14 amino acids. The V gene end was trimmed by 2 bases and the J gene end by 9 bases; junction bases not matched to a gene: 10.

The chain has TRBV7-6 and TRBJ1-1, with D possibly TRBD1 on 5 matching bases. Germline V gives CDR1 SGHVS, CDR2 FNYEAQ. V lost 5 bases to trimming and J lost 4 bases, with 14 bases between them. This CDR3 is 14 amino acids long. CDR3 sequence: CASSPRGLSTEAFF. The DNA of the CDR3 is TGTGCCAGCAGCCCAAGGGGTCTGAGCACTGAAGCTTTCTTT.

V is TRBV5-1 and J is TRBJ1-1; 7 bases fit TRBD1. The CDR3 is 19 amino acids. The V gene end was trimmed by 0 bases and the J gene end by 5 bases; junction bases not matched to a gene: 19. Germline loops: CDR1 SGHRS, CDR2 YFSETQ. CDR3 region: CASSLGAGTERRTGTEAFF. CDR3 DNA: TGCGCCAGCAGCTTGGGGGCTGGGACAGAGAGGAGAACGGGGACTGAAGCTTTCTTT.

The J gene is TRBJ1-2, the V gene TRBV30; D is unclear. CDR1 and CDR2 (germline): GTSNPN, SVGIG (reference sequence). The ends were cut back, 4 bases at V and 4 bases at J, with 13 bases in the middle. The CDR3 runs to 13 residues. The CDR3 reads CAWNPTVLYGYTF. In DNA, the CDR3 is TGTGCCTGGAACCCAACAGTTCTCTATGGCTACACCTTC.

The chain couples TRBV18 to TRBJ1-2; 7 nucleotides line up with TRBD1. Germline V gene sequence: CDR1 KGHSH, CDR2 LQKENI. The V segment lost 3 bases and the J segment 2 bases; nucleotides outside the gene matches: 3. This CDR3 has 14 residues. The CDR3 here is CASSPEGQNYGYTF. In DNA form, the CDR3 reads TGTGCCAGCTCACCGGAGGGACAGAACTATGGCTACACCTTC.

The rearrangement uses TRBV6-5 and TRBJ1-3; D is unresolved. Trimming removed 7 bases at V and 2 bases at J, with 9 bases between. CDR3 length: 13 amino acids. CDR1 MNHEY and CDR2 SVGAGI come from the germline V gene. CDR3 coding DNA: TGTGCCAGCAAGATAGCCCCTGGAAACACCATATATTTT. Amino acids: CASKIAPGNTIYF.

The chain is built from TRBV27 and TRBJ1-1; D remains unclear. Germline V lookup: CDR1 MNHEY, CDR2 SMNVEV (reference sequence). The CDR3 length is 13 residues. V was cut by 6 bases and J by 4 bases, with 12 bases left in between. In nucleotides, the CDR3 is TGTGCCAGCAGCAATCGTGGGAGCACTGAAGCTTTCTTT. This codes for CASSNRGSTEAFF.